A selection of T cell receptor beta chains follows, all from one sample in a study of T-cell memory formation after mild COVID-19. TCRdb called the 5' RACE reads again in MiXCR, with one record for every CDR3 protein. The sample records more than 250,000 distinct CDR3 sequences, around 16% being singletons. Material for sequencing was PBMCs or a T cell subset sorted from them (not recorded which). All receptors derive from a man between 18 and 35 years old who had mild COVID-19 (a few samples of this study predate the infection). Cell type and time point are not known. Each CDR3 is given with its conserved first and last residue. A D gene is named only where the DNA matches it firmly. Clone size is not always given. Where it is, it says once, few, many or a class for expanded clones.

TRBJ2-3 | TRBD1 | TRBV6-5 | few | TGTGCCAGCAGCCGGACAGGAGATACGCAGTATTTT | CASSRTGDTQYF
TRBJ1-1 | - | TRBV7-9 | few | TGTGCCAGCAGCCCCGAAGCTTTCTTT | CASSPEAFF
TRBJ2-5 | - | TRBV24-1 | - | TGTGCCACCAGTGATTTCCACGGCGGGGCCCAGTACTTC | CATSDFHGGAQYF
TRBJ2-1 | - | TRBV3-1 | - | TGTGCCAGCAGCCAGGGAACAGGCAATGAGCAGTTCTTC | CASSQGTGNEQFF
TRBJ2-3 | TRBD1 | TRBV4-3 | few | TGCGCCAGCAGCCAAGATCCGAATCTAGGGGGCCTTGGGACAGATACGCAGTATTTT | CASSQDPNLGGLGTDTQYF
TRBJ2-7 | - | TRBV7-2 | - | TGTGCCAGCAGCTTATGGCAGGCCACCTACGAGCAGTACTTC | CASSLWQATYEQYF
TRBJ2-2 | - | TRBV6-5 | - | TGTGCCAGCAGTCCTACCGGGGGAAGGGCGAACACCGGGGAGCTGTTTTTT | CASSPTGGRANTGELFF
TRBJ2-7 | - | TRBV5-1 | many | TGCGCCAGCAGCCCAGTGGGTCCATCCTACGAGCAGTACTTC | CASSPVGPSYEQYF
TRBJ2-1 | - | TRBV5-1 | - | TGCGCCAGCAGCTTACAGGCGGAGCCGTACAATGAGCAGTTCTTC | CASSLQAEPYNEQFF
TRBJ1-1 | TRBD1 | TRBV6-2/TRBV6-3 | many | TGTGCCAGCAGTTGGGACAGGGGAACAAATGAAGCTTTCTTT | CASSWDRGTNEAFF
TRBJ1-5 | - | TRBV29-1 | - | TGCAGCGTTGAACAGGGTCCTGGCCAGCCCCAGCATTTT | CSVEQGPGQPQHF
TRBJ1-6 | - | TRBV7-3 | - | TGTGCCAGCAGCCCCCCACGACGAGCGGGAAATAATTCACCCCTCCACTTT | CASSPPRRAGNNSPLHF
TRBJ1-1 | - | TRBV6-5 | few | TGTGCCAGCAGTTACTCCCCGGGTTCGAACACTGAAGCTTTCTTT | CASSYSPGSNTEAFF
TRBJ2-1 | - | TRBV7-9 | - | TGTGCCAGCAGCCTGCTCGGGGTTCATGAGCAGTTCTTC | CASSLLGVHEQFF
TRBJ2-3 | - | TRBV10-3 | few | TGTGCCACCGGACGGGGGATTGGCACAGATACGCAGTATTTT | CATGRGIGTDTQYF
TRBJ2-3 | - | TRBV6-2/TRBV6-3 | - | TGTGCCAGCAGCTGGCCGACACCCAGCACAGATACGCAGTATTTT | CASSWPTPSTDTQYF
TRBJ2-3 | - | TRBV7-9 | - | TGTGCCAGCACCCCACGTGCCGGACCCACAGATACGCAGTATTTT | CASTPRAGPTDTQYF
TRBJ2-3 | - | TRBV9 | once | TGTGCCAGCAGCGTCGGGGTGGGAGCCTCCACAGATACGCAGTATTTT | CASSVGVGASTDTQYF
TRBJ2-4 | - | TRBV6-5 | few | TGTGCCAGCTCCCCGGACGCAGACATTCAGTACTTC | CASSPDADIQYF
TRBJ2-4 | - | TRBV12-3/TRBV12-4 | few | TGTGCCAGCAGTTTTCTGGGGGTCGACATTCAGTACTTC | CASSFLGVDIQYF
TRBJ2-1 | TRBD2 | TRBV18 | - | TGTGCCAGCTCACCAGCTAGCGGGGGGGCGGATGAGCAGTTCTTC | CASSPASGGADEQFF
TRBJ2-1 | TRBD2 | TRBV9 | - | TGTGCCAGCAGCCCGACCGGGACTAAGAACAATGAGCAGTTCTTC | CASSPTGTKNNEQFF